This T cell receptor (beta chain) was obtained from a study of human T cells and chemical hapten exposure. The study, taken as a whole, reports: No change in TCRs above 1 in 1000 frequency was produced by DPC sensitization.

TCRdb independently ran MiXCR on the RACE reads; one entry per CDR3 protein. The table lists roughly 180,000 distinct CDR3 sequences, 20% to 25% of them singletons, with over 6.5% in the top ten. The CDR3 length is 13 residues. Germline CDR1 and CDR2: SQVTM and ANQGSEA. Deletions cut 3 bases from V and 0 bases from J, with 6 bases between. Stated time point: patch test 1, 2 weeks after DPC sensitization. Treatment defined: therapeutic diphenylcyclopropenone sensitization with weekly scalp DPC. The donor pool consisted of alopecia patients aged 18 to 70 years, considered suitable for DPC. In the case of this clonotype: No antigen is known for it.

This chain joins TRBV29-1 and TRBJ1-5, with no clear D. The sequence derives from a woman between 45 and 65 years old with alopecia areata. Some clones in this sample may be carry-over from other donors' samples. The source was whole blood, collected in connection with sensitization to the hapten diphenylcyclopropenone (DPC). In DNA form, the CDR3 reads TGCAGCGTTGAGGCAGATAGCAATCAGCCCCAGCATTTT. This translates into CSVEADSNQPQHF.